Presented here are 18 T cell receptor beta chains from one specimen sequenced in a study of shared T cell receptors in the human thymus. Only in-frame clones appear in the TCRdb table, and some are missing; sequencing was by immunoSEQ multiplex PCR. The sample carries hundreds of thousands of clones, 87% recorded once. Separately, the same data were catalogued under a study of human thymus T cells.

Material for sequencing was thymocytes. The source is a boy in the first two years of life with a congenital heart defect.

The genes are TRBV27 and TRBJ1-6, with TRBD1 identical over 8 bases. This CDR3 region has 15 residues. V lost 8 bases, J lost 7 bases, and 10 bases stayed unmatched. The germline V gene has CDR1 MNHEY and CDR2 SMNVEV (reference sequence). CDR3 sequence (DNA): TGTGCCAGCCGACCCCAGGGGGCGCGGAATTCACCCCTCCACTTT. It codes for CASRPQGARNSPLHF.

The chain combines TRBV4-3 with TRBJ1-5; D is unresolved. CDR1 LGHNA and CDR2 YSLEER come from the germline V gene. The CDR3 covers 15 residues. V lost 0 bases and J lost 7, with 13 bases in between. The CDR3 nucleotides read TGCGCCAGCAGCCAAGATCTGGCAGGTTCGCAGCCCCAGCATTTT. As protein: CASSQDLAGSQPQHF.

The genes are TRBV4-3 and TRBJ2-2; 7 bases line up with TRBD2. There are 14 residues in the CDR3. Germline CDR1 reads LGHNA; CDR2 reads YSLEER. V lost 0 bases to trimming and J lost 5 bases; unmatched junction nucleotides: 0. CDR3 in DNA: TGCGCCAGCAGCCAAGACGGGAGGACCGGGGAGCTGTTTTTT. It codes for CASSQDGRTGELFF.

V gene TRBV21-1 combines with J gene TRBJ1-6. TRBV21-1 is noted as a pseudogene. This CDR3 region has 14 residues. CDR3 amino acids: CASSTRTANSPLHF. Written as DNA, the CDR3 is TGTGCCAGCAGCACACGGACTGCTAATTCACCCCTCCACTTT.

The rearrangement links TRBV11-2 to TRBJ2-7; 9 bases map to TRBD1. This CDR3 contains 14 residues. Germline CDR1 and CDR2: SGHAT and FQNNGV. After removal of 3 bases from V and 2 bases from J, the junction contained 2 bases not matched to a gene. DNA of the CDR3: TGTGCCAGCAGCTTCCGGGACAGGGCCTACGAGCAGTACTTC. It specifies CASSFRDRAYEQYF.

There are a few counts of this clone. The sample has other DNA sequences that encode this CDR3 too. The J gene is TRBJ1-2, the V gene TRBV14; perhaps TRBD1 as D (6 bases). V was shortened by 4 bases and J by 8 bases, with 11 bases between the two germline ends. CDR3 length: 12 residues. Germline CDR1 SGHDN, CDR2 FVKESK. CDR3 coding DNA: TGTGCCAGCAGCCCGGACAGAGGGGGCTACACCTTC. It specifies CASSPDRGGYTF.

Note on this clone: Other DNA variants within this sample encode the same CDR3. The rearrangement joins TRBV5-1 to TRBJ2-7; 9 bases match TRBD1. The CDR3 consists of 14 residues. Germline CDR1 is SGHRS and CDR2 is YFSETQ. With V trimmed by 1 base and J by 3 bases, 2 bases remained unmatched. CDR3 DNA sequence: TGCGCCAGCAGCTTGCGGGACAGGGACTACGAGCAGTACTTC. Protein sequence: CASSLRDRDYEQYF.

The rearrangement uses TRBV2 and TRBJ2-1; TRBD2 agrees at 8 bases. J was trimmed by 9 bases and V by 6 bases; bases with no gene match: 10. This CDR3 contains 14 residues. Per germline, CDR1 SNHLY and CDR2 FYNNEI. The CDR3 DNA follows: TGTGCCAGCAGCCTCACCGGGGCGGGGGGTGAGCAGTTCTTC. Its translation is CASSLTGAGGEQFF.

The chain couples TRBV30 to TRBJ2-4, with D tentatively TRBD1 (6 bases). Per the germline V gene, CDR1 is GTSNPN and CDR2 is SVGIG (reference sequence). The germline V and J ends were trimmed by 0 bases and 0 bases, with 12 bases remaining between them. The CDR3 is made up of 16 amino acids. The CDR3 region has the DNA TGTGCCTGGAGTGTAGATACAGGGCTAGCCAAAAACATTCAGTACTTC. It encodes CAWSVDTGLAKNIQYF.

With regard to this clone: The sample carries other DNA sequences with the same CDR3. V is TRBV6-5 and J is TRBJ1-2; the D is unclear. CDR1 MNHEY and CDR2 SVGAGI come from the germline V gene. V was trimmed by 5 bases and J by 8 bases, leaving 18 bases between them. CDR3 size: 14 residues. In DNA form, the CDR3 reads TGTGCCAGCAGTAACTTCCGGGAAGGTCGGGGCTACACCTTC. This codes for CASSNFREGRGYTF.

Only a few counts were recorded for this clone. The rearrangement links TRBV28 to TRBJ2-3; 8 nucleotides match TRBD2. CDR1 is MDHEN, CDR2 SYDVKM, per germline. The ends lost 2 bases at V and 0 bases at J; junction bases unmatched: 7. CDR3 length: 17 residues. CDR3 region: CASSLPGSGNSTDTQYF. CDR3 DNA sequence: TGTGCCAGCAGTTTACCAGGTAGCGGGAATAGCACAGATACGCAGTATTTT.

The rearrangement uses TRBV5-4 and TRBJ1-1; possible D gene TRBD1, 6 bases. Germline V gene lookup returns CDR1 SGHNT and CDR2 YYREEE (reference sequence). V was cut by 1 base and J by 1 base, with 14 bases left in between. The CDR3 covers 16 residues. CDR3 region: CASSLKTGRWNTEAFF. The CDR3 DNA is TGTGCCAGCAGCTTGAAGACAGGACGATGGAACACTGAAGCTTTCTTT.

V gene TRBV4-1 combines with J gene TRBJ2-3; maybe TRBD1 (6 bases). The CDR3 has 16 residues. Germline V CDR1 and CDR2: MGHRA, YSYEKL. Trimming cost V 4 bases and J 4 bases, with 18 bases left between them. The CDR3 loop is CASSPRTDWRPDTQYF. CDR3 coding DNA: TGCGCCAGCAGCCCGCGGACAGATTGGCGTCCAGATACGCAGTATTTT.

This clone showed up just a few times. The rearrangement joins TRBV5-4 to TRBJ2-3; 7 bases are shared with TRBD1. Trimming at V came to 0 bases and at J to 1 base, leaving 11 bases not matched to a gene. The CDR3 is 18 residues long. CDR1 is SGHNT, CDR2 YYREEE, per germline (reference sequence). The CDR3 DNA follows: TGTGCCAGCAGCTTGGATCCTAGGGACAGCCCACGCACAGATACGCAGTATTTT. This sequence encodes CASSLDPRDSPRTDTQYF.

The rearrangement links TRBV19 to TRBJ2-1, with TRBD2 as a possible D gene (5 bases). Germline V gene lookup returns CDR1 LNHDA and CDR2 SQIVND (reference sequence). This CDR3 is 12 amino acids long. The ends were cut back, 6 bases at V and 3 bases at J, with 6 bases in the middle. The CDR3 region has the DNA TGTGCCAGTAGAGAGGGCTACAATGAGCAGTTCTTC. This translates into CASREGYNEQFF.

The CDR3 loop is CASSHTGTGTYEQYF. In DNA form, the CDR3 reads TGTGCCAGCAGCCACACCGGGACAGGGACCTACGAGCAGTACTTC. The chain joins TRBV14 to TRBJ2-7; 9 bases align to TRBD1. V dropped 3 bases and J dropped 2; count of bases not matched to a gene: 5. This CDR3 is built from 15 residues. Germline loops: CDR1 SGHDN, CDR2 FVKESK.

The gene calls are TRBV9 and TRBJ2-1, with 8 bases aligning to TRBD2. Germline V gives CDR1 SGDLS, CDR2 YYNGEE. Unmatched junction bases numbered 7, after V lost 2 bases and J lost 3 bases. The CDR3 is 16 amino acids. CDR3 bases: TGTGCCAGCAGCGTGAGAGCGGGAGAGGTCTACAATGAGCAGTTCTTC. It is translated as CASSVRAGEVYNEQFF.

A single count supports this clone. The V gene is TRBV6-6, the J gene TRBJ1-2; TRBD1 agrees at 7 bases. The V segment lost 5 bases and the J segment 0 bases; nucleotides outside the gene matches: 3. Germline CDR1 MNHNY, CDR2 SVGAGI (reference sequence). The CDR3 has 14 amino acids. The CDR3 coding sequence is TGTGCCAGCAGTCACAGGGGTTCTAACTATGGCTACACCTTC. It translates to CASSHRGSNYGYTF.